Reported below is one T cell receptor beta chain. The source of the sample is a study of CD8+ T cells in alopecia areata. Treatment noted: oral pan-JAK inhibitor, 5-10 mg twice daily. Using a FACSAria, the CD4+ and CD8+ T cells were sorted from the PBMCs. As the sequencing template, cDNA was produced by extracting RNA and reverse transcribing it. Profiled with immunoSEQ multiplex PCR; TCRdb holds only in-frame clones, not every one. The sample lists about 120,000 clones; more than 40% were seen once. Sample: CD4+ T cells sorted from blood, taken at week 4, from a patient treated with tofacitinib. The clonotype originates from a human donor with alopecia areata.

Here the CDR3 reads CASSPRTSGRGEQYF. CDR3 nucleotides: TGTGCCAGCAGTCCCCGGACTAGCGGGAGAGGGGAGCAGTACTTC. The rearrangement links TRBV7-2 to TRBJ2-7; 13 bases are shared with TRBD2. The ends lost 6 bases at V and 7 bases at J; junction bases unmatched: 9. The CDR3 extends over 15 amino acids. CDR1 is SGHTA and CDR2 is FQGNSA in the germline V gene.